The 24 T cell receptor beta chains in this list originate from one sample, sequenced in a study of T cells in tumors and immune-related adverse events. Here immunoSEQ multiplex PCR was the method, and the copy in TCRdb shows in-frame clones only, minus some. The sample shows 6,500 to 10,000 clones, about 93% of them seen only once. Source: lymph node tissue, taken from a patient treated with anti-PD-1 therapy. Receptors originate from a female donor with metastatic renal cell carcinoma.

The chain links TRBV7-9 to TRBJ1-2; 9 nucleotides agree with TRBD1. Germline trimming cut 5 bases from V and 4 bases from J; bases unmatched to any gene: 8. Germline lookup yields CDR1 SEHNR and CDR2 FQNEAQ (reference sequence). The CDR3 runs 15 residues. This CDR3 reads CASSPTGTGPYGYTF. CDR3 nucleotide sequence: TGTGCCAGCAGCCCCACCGGGACAGGGCCCTATGGCTACACCTTC.

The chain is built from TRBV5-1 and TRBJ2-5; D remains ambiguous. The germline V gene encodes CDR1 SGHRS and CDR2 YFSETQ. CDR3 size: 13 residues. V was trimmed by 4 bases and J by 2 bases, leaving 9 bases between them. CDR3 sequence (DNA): TGCGCCAGCAGCCGAAACACACAAGAGACCCAGTACTTC. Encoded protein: CASSRNTQETQYF.

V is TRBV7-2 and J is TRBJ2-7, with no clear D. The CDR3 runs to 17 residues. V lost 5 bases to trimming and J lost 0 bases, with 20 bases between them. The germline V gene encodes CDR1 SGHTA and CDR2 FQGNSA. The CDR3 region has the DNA TGTGCCAGCAGCCCACTCCCAACAGCTTCCCACTCCTACGAGCAGTACTTC. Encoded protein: CASSPLPTASHSYEQYF.

The CDR3 protein is CASSLVPGDYGYTF. CDR3 nucleotides: TGTGCCAGCAGCTTAGTTCCGGGGGACTATGGCTACACCTTC. The rearrangement joins TRBV7-2 to TRBJ1-2; the D gene is possibly TRBD1 (5 bases). This CDR3 is 14 amino acids long. Trimming took 1 base from V and 3 from J, leaving 9 bases between them. Germline CDR1 SGHTA, CDR2 FQGNSA.

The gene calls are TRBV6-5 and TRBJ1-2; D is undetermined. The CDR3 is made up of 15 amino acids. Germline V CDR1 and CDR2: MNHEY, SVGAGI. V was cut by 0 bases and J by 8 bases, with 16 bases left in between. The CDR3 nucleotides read TGTGCCAGCAGTTACTCGACGGACCTTTCGATGGGCTACACCTTC. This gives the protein CASSYSTDLSMGYTF.

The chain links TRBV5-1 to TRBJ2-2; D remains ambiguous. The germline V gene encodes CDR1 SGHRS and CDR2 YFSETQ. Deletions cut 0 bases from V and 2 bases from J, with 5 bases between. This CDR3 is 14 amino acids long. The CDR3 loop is CASSLALNTGELFF. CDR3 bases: TGCGCCAGCAGCTTGGCACTTAACACCGGGGAGCTGTTTTTT. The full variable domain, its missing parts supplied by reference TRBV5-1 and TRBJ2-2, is KAGVTQTPRYLIKTRGQQVTLSCSPISGHRSVSWYQQTPGQGLQFLFEYFSETQRNKGNFPGRFSGRQFSNSRSEMNVSTLELGDSALYLCASSLALNTGELFFGEGSRLTVL.

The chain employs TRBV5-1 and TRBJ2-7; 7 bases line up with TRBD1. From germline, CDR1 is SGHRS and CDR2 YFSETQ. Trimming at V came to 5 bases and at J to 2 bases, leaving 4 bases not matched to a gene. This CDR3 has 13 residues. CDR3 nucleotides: TGCGCCAGCAGATCCGGACAGGCCTACGAGCAGTACTTC. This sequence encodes CASRSGQAYEQYF.

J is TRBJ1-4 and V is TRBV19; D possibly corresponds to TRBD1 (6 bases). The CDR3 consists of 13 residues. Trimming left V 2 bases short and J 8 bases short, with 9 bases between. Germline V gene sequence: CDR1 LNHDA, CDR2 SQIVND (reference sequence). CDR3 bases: TGTGCCAGTAGTATAAGGGGGGAGGAAAAACTGTTTTTT. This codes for CASSIRGEEKLFF.

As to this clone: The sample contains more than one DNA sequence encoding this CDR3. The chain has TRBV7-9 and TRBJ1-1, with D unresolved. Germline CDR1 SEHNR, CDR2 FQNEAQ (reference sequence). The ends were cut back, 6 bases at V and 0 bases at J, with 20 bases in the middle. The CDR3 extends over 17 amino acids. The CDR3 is CASSSMFDGKVNTEAFF. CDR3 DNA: TGTGCCAGCAGTTCGATGTTCGATGGAAAAGTGAACACTGAAGCTTTCTTT.

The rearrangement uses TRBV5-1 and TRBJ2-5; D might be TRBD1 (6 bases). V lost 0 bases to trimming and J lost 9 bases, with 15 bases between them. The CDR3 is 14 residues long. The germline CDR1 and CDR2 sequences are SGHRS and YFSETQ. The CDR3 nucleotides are TGCGCCAGCAGCTTGGGACAGGCGGAGAGACCCCAGTACTTC. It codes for CASSLGQAERPQYF.

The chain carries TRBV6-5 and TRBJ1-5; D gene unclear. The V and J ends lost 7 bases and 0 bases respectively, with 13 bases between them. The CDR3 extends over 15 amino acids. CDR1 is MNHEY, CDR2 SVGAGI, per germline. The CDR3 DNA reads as TGTGCCAGCAACAAAGGACGGTATAGCAATCAGCCCCAGCATTTT. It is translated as CASNKGRYSNQPQHF.

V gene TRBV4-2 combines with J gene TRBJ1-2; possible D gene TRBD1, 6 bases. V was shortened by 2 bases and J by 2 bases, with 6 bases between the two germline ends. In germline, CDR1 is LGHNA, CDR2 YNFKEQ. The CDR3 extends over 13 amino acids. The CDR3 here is CASSQQGNYGYTF. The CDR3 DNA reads TGTGCCAGCAGCCAACAGGGGAACTATGGCTACACCTTC.

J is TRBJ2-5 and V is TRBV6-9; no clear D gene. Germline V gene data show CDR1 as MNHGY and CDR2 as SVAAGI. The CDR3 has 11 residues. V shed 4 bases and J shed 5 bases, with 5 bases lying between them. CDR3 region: CASSSSETQYF. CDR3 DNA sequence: TGTGCCAGCAGTTCTTCTGAGACCCAGTACTTC.

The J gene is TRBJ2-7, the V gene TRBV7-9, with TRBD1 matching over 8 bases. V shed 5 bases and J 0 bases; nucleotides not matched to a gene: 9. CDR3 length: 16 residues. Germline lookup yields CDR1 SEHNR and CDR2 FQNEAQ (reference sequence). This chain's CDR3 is CASSPARTGSSYEQYF. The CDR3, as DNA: TGTGCCAGCAGCCCGGCTAGGACAGGGAGCTCCTACGAGCAGTACTTC.

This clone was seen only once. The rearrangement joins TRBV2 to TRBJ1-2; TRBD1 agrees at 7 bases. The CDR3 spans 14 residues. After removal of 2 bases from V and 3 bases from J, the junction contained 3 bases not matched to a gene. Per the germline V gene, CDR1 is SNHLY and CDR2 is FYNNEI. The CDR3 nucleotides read TGTGCCAGCAGTGAAACCAGGGGGGACTATGGCTACACCTTC. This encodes CASSETRGDYGYTF.

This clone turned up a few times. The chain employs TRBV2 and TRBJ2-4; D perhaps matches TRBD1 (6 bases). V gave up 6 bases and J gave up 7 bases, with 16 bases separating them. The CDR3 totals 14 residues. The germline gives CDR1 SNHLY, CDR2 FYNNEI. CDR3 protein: CASSDGQWLNIQYF. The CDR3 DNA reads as TGTGCCAGCAGCGACGGACAGTGGTTGAACATTCAGTACTTC.

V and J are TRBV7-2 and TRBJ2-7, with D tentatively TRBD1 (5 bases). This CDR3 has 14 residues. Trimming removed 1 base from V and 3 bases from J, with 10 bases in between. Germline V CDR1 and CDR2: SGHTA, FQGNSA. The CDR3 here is CASSLDRWDYEQYF. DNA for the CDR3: TGTGCCAGCAGCTTAGACAGGTGGGACTACGAGCAGTACTTC.

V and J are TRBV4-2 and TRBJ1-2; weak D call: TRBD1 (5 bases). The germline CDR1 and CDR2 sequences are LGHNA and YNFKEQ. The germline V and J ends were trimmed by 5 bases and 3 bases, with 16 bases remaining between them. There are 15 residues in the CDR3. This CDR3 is CASSTPGGDDYGYTF. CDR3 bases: TGTGCCAGCAGCACACCCGGGGGGGATGACTATGGCTACACCTTC.

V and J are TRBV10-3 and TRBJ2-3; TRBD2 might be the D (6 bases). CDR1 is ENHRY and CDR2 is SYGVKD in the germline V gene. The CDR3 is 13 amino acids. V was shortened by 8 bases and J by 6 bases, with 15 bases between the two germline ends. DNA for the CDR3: TGTGCCATCGCGGCGGGGCTCAGGGATACGCAGTATTTT. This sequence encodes CAIAAGLRDTQYF.

DNA for the CDR3: TGTGCCAGTAGTGAAAACAGGGGGCAGCCCCAGCATTTT. Protein product: CASSENRGQPQHF. This sequence joins TRBV19 and TRBJ1-5; 8 bases fit TRBD1. With 5 bases clipped from V and 7 bases from J, the junction kept 4 bases outside the gene matches. Germline values: CDR1 LNHDA, CDR2 SQIVND (reference sequence). CDR3 length: 13 residues.

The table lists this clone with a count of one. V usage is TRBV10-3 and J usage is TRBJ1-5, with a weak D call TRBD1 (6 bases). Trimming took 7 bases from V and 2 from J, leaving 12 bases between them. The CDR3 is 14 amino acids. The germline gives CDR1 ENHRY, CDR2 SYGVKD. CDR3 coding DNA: TGTGCCATCAAGGGGGGTACAGGCAATCAGCCCCAGCATTTT. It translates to CAIKGGTGNQPQHF.

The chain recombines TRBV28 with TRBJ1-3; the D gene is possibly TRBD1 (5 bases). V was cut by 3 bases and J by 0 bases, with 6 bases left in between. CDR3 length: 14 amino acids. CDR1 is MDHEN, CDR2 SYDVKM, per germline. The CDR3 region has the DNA TGTGCCAGCAGTTTCGGGGGCTCTGGAAACACCATATATTTT. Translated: CASSFGGSGNTIYF.

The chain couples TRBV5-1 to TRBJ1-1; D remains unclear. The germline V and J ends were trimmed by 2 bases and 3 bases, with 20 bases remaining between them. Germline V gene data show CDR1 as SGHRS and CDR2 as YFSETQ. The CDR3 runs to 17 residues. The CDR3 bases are TGCGCCAGCAGCTTTGGCCTCGGGGTCGGGTCGGACACTGAAGCTTTCTTT. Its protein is CASSFGLGVGSDTEAFF.

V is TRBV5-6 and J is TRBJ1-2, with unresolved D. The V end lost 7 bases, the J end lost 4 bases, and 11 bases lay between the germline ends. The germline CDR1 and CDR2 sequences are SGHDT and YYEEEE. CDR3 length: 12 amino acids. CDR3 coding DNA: TGTGCCAGCGGGATAAGGGTCTATGGCTACACCTTC. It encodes CASGIRVYGYTF.